A single sample is the source of the 25 T cell receptor beta chains below, sequenced in a study of blood T cell repertoires in COVID-19. Only in-frame clones appear in the TCRdb table, and some are missing; sequencing was by immunoSEQ multiplex PCR. The sample gives approximately 140,000 clones, around 85% of which show up once; less than 3.5% is in the top ten. Material: peripheral blood. The receptors here all came from a man aged 65 to 79 with acute or convalescent COVID-19.

The chain joins TRBV24-1 to TRBJ2-3; 8 bases are a match to TRBD1. Trimming cost V 1 base and J 5 bases; bases outside gene matches: 7. The CDR3 consists of 16 residues. Per germline, CDR1 KGHDR and CDR2 SFDVKD. The CDR3 DNA sequence: TGTGCCACCAGTGATTTTTCAGGGGGCGTTGGAGATACGCAGTATTTT. It encodes CATSDFSGGVGDTQYF.

The chain links TRBV15 to TRBJ2-1; D unclear. The ends were cut back, 4 bases at V and 0 bases at J, with 10 bases in the middle. Per germline, CDR1 LNHNV and CDR2 YYDKDF (reference sequence). The CDR3 totals 15 residues. The CDR3 coding sequence is TGTGCCACCAGCACTCGGGTTAGCTCCTACAATGAGCAGTTCTTC. The encoded protein is CATSTRVSSYNEQFF.

V usage is TRBV19 and J usage is TRBJ2-7; tentatively, D is TRBD2 (5 bases). CDR1 is LNHDA, CDR2 SQIVND, per germline (reference sequence). V lost 0 bases and J lost 3, with 12 bases in between. CDR3 length: 15 residues. This CDR3 is CASSIDWTGFYEQYF. CDR3 DNA sequence: TGTGCCAGTAGTATAGATTGGACGGGGTTCTACGAGCAGTACTTC.

The gene calls are TRBV18 and TRBJ2-6, with 11 nucleotides matching TRBD1. Germline V gene sequence: CDR1 KGHSH, CDR2 LQKENI. V gave up 5 bases and J gave up 2 bases; unmatched junction bases: 8. The CDR3 runs 18 residues. CDR3 residues: CASSALGQGGPGANVLTF. The CDR3 nucleotides read TGTGCCAGCTCAGCCTTGGGACAGGGGGGCCCTGGGGCCAACGTCCTGACTTTC.

The J gene is TRBJ2-7, the V gene TRBV28; 8 nucleotides match TRBD1. This CDR3 contains 15 residues. With 6 bases clipped from V and 3 bases from J, the junction kept 10 bases outside the gene matches. Germline CDR1 MDHEN, CDR2 SYDVKM. CDR3 bases: TGTGCCAGCAGGGCAGACAGGGGACGACTCTACGAGCAGTACTTC. Translated: CASRADRGRLYEQYF.

The rearrangement links TRBV24-1 to TRBJ2-7, with D possibly TRBD1 on 7 matching bases. Trimming removed 4 bases from V and 4 bases from J, with 13 bases in between. Looked up from germline, CDR1 is KGHDR and CDR2 is SFDVKD. The CDR3 length is 14 residues. The CDR3 DNA reads as TGTGCCACCAGTGAGTCGGCAGGGGGGTACGAGCAGTACTTC. Translation gives CATSESAGGYEQYF.

The chain recombines TRBV25-1 with TRBJ1-1; D not resolved. The CDR3 has 11 residues. V was shortened by 3 bases and J by 10 bases, with 9 bases between the two germline ends. The germline V gene encodes CDR1 MGHDK and CDR2 SYGVNS. The CDR3 DNA is TGTGCCAGCAGTGACGTCTCCGGAGCTTTCTTT. Protein sequence: CASSDVSGAFF.

The chain employs TRBV3-1 (or the pseudogene TRBV3-2) and TRBJ1-2; unclear D gene. Trimming removed 3 bases at V and 4 bases at J, with 15 bases between. CDR1 is LGHDT, CDR2 YNNKEL, per germline (reference sequence). The CDR3 runs to 15 residues. For the CDR3, the DNA is TGTGCCAGCAGCCAGAACCTCGGGAGTAGCTATGGCTACACCTTC. Protein product: CASSQNLGSSYGYTF.

The chain has TRBV24-1 and TRBJ2-5, with 10 bases matching TRBD1. Losses at the gene ends were 9 bases for V and 5 bases for J; bases not matched to a gene: 11. CDR3 length: 15 amino acids. Germline-derived CDR1 and CDR2 are KGHDR and SFDVKD. In DNA form, the CDR3 reads TGTGCCACCTCCTACGGGACAGGGGTTTTCGAGACCCAGTACTTC. It translates to CATSYGTGVFETQYF.

This rearrangement joins TRBV27 to TRBJ2-7; 11 nucleotides agree with TRBD2. CDR3 length: 15 residues. The germline gives CDR1 MNHEY, CDR2 SMNVEV (reference sequence). The J segment lost 7 bases and the V segment lost 6 bases, leaving 11 bases of the junction unmatched. The CDR3 protein is CASRQGTSGSGEQYF. As DNA, the CDR3 is TGTGCCAGCAGGCAGGGCACTAGCGGGAGTGGGGAGCAGTACTTC.

This chain links TRBV11-3 with TRBJ2-1, with D hard to call. V lost 1 base, J lost 5 bases, and 12 bases lay in between. The CDR3 runs 15 residues. Per the germline V gene, CDR1 is SGHNT and CDR2 is YENEEA. The CDR3 DNA sequence: TGTGCCAGCAGCTTAGGGCTGGCTCTGAACAATGAGCAGTTCTTC. The encoded protein is CASSLGLALNNEQFF.

The genes are TRBV4-1 and TRBJ2-7; 7 nucleotides match TRBD1. The CDR3 is 15 amino acids. J gave up 2 bases and V 2 bases, and 6 bases lay outside the gene matches. The V gene's germline CDR1 is MGHRA and CDR2 YSYEKL. The CDR3 coding sequence is TGCGCCAGCAGCCAACCGGCAGGGGGTACCTACGAGCAGTACTTC. The encoded protein is CASSQPAGGTYEQYF.

The gene calls are TRBV9 and TRBJ2-1; possible D gene TRBD1, 6 bases. Germline V gene sequence: CDR1 SGDLS, CDR2 YYNGEE. V was shortened by 4 bases and J by 5 bases, with 16 bases between the two germline ends. CDR3 length: 15 amino acids. The CDR3 reads CASSSGRTDHNEQFF. The CDR3 region has the DNA TGTGCCAGCAGCTCCGGACGGACAGACCACAATGAGCAGTTCTTC. Complete variable domain (other parts from reference TRBV9 and TRBJ2-1): DSGVTQTPKHLITATGQRVTLRCSPRSGDLSVYWYQQSLDQGLQFLIQYYNGEERAKGNILERFSAQQFPDLHSELNLSSLELGDSALYFCASSSGRTDHNEQFFGPGTRLTVL.

The chain links TRBV18 to TRBJ2-2; TRBD1 agrees at 7 bases. The CDR3 contains 16 residues. The V segment lost 4 bases and the J segment 1 base; nucleotides outside the gene matches: 6. Germline V lookup: CDR1 KGHSH, CDR2 LQKENI. CDR3 in amino acids: CASSLRQGQNTGELFF. The CDR3 DNA reads as TGTGCCAGCTCACTGCGACAGGGCCAGAACACCGGGGAGCTGTTTTTT.

The chain has TRBV28 and TRBJ2-3; TRBD2 might be the D (5 bases). V was trimmed by 1 base and J by 3 bases, leaving 8 bases between them. Germline-derived CDR1 and CDR2 are MDHEN and SYDVKM. CDR3 length: 14 amino acids. The CDR3 sequence is CASSLLLGTDTQYF. The CDR3, as DNA: TGTGCCAGCAGTTTATTACTAGGGACAGATACGCAGTATTTT.

The V call is TRBV28, the J call TRBJ1-3; 7 bases match TRBD1. V lost 7 bases, J lost 2 bases, and 5 bases stayed unmatched. CDR3 length equals 14 residues. Germline values: CDR1 MDHEN, CDR2 SYDVKM. In DNA form, the CDR3 reads TGTGCCAGCAATACCGGGACAGCTGGAAACACCATATATTTT. Translating it yields CASNTGTAGNTIYF.

This sequence joins TRBV4-3 and TRBJ2-7; 10 bases match TRBD2. Trimming removed 1 base from V and 2 bases from J; junction bases left unmatched: 2. The CDR3 has 15 amino acids. Germline V gene data show CDR1 as LGHNA and CDR2 as YSLEER. In DNA form, the CDR3 reads TGCGCCAGCAGCCAAGGAACTAGCGGGACCTACGAGCAGTACTTC. The encoded protein is CASSQGTSGTYEQYF.

This chain joins TRBV5-1 and TRBJ2-2; no clear D. CDR3 length: 15 residues. CDR1 is SGHRS and CDR2 is YFSETQ in the germline V gene. V was clipped by 1 base and J by 3 bases, with 10 bases between them. The CDR3 reads CASSLYFSDTGELFF. CDR3 nucleotide sequence: TGCGCCAGCAGCTTGTATTTTTCGGACACCGGGGAGCTGTTTTTT.

This rearrangement joins TRBV7-9 to TRBJ2-5; 9 nucleotides match TRBD1. Germline V gene lookup returns CDR1 SEHNR and CDR2 FQNEAQ (reference sequence). The CDR3 consists of 16 residues. V lost 1 base, J lost 5 bases, and 8 bases stayed unmatched. CDR3 DNA sequence: TGTGCCAGCAGCTTAGGGGGGACAGGGAGAAGGGAGACCCAGTACTTC. It specifies CASSLGGTGRRETQYF.

CDR3 DNA: TGTGCCAGCAGCCACGCCGGTAGGGGGAATCAGCCCCAGCATTTT. Protein sequence: CASSHAGRGNQPQHF. This chain connects TRBV3-1 (or the pseudogene TRBV3-2) to TRBJ1-5, with D possibly matching TRBD1 (6 bases). This CDR3 is built from 15 residues. CDR1 and CDR2 from the germline V gene are LGHDT and YNNKEL (reference sequence). V lost 3 bases and J 4 bases, leaving 13 bases between the germline ends.

J is TRBJ2-1 and V is TRBV5-6; 7 bases are shared with TRBD1. J was trimmed by 5 bases and V by 4 bases; bases with no gene match: 15. Looked up from germline, CDR1 is SGHDT and CDR2 is YYEEEE. CDR3 length equals 17 residues. The DNA of the CDR3 is TGTGCCAGCAGCCCCCCGCCCGGACAGGTGTCGAACAATGAGCAGTTCTTC. Translating it yields CASSPPPGQVSNNEQFF. Full variable domain (missing parts from reference TRBV5-6 and TRBJ2-1): DAGVTQSPTHLIKTRGQQVTLRCSPKSGHDTVSWYQQALGQGPQFIFQYYEEEERQRGNFPDRFSGHQFPNYSSELNVNALLLGDSALYLCASSPPPGQVSNNEQFFGPGTRLTVL.

This CDR3 reads CASSTGDFGWEQYF. The CDR3 bases are TGCGCCAGCAGCACCGGGGACTTCGGTTGGGAGCAGTACTTC. V gene TRBV5-1 combines with J gene TRBJ2-7, with D maybe TRBD2 (6 bases). The germline CDR1 and CDR2 sequences are SGHRS and YFSETQ. V gave up 4 bases and J gave up 7 bases, with 18 bases separating them. The CDR3 loop spans 14 amino acids.

The rearrangement uses TRBV7-3 and TRBJ1-5; maybe TRBD1 (5 bases). Germline lookup yields CDR1 SGHTA and CDR2 FQGTGA. The CDR3 length is 12 residues. Trimming pared 5 bases from V and 11 bases from J, leaving 13 bases between. CDR3 nucleotides: TGTGCCAGCAGCACCCCAAGGGGTACCCAGCATTTT. This sequence encodes CASSTPRGTQHF.

The J gene is TRBJ2-7, the V gene TRBV10-3, with 13 bases aligning to TRBD2. J lost 7 bases, V lost 3 bases, and 12 bases had no gene match. In germline, CDR1 is ENHRY, CDR2 SYGVKD. The CDR3 covers 17 residues. The CDR3 spells CAISETSGRGHAREQYF. The CDR3 bases are TGTGCCATCAGTGAAACTAGCGGGAGGGGTCATGCCAGGGAGCAGTACTTC.

The chain links TRBV4-3 to TRBJ2-1; 7 nucleotides align to TRBD1. Per the germline V gene, CDR1 is LGHNA and CDR2 is YSLEER. CDR3 length equals 16 residues. With 1 base clipped from V and 3 bases from J, the junction kept 6 bases outside the gene matches. This chain's CDR3 is CASSQGDRVVYNEQFF. For the CDR3, the DNA is TGCGCCAGCAGCCAAGGCGACAGGGTGGTCTACAATGAGCAGTTCTTC.